Given below is one T cell receptor beta chain in context. The antigen remains unidentified. These data are taken from a study of shared clonotypes between healthy human individuals. Study-level results: Investigators collected only blood, and repertoires in tissues likely differ. The study's rarefaction showed incomplete sorted-subset sequencing despite large depth.

In the authors' workflow: Filtering of immunoSEQ junctional sequences could not match full-length read filtering. Only in-frame clones appear in the TCRdb table, and some are missing; sequencing was by immunoSEQ multiplex PCR. V and J calls and clone size are given by that table; D and trimming were obtained from the DNA. The sample includes over a million clones, around 98.5% of them seen just once. Germline CDR1 and CDR2: MNHNS and SASEGT. The V gene lost 8 bases and the J gene lost 1 base, with 15 bases spanning the gap. CDR3 length: 14 residues. The donors, healthy adults who were HIV-negative, had experienced no recent acute infections or vaccinations.

The chain employs TRBV6-1 and TRBJ2-7, with TRBD2 as a possible D gene (6 bases). The receptor was isolated from a man under 40 in good health. Input material: naive CD4+ T cells sorted from blood. Specified subset: CD45RA+ positively selected. CDR3 bases: TGTGCCAGCCGAGCTGGGACTGCGTCCTACGAGCAGTACTTC. It codes for CASRAGTASYEQYF.